This TCR beta chain was observed in a study of T cell repertoires in cytomegalovirus infection. At the level of the study: CMV infection and matching HLA type were both indicated by public TCR beta signatures. Study results and caveats: CMV carriers having the relevant HLA were flagged by cumulative public TCR beta family frequency. HLA-C-restricted TCR beta clonotypes specific for CMV led the ex vivo response.

This CDR3 has 16 residues. J was trimmed by 4 bases and V by 6 bases; bases with no gene match: 8. The germline CDR1 and CDR2 sequences are LNHDA and SQIVND (reference sequence). From the reads, TCRdb called clonotypes with MiXCR, one entry per CDR3 protein. The table includes 95,000 to 150,000 distinct CDR3 sequences, approximately 30% detected once. As to this clonotype: Antigen: not known.

The chain couples TRBV19 to TRBJ1-5; 11 bases fit TRBD1. The sequence came from a human donor in good health (CMV status not recorded). Some clones in this sample may be carry-over from other donors' samples. The sequences come from CD8+ T cells from cultured PBMCs, collected from culture after CMV antigen stimulation. For the CDR3, the DNA is TGTGCCAGTAGGGAGGACAGGGGGCTGGAGAATCAGCCCCAGCATTTT. Protein sequence: CASREDRGLENQPQHF.